Following are 17 T cell receptor beta chains from one sample sequenced in a study of neurological immune-mediated disorders. Via MiXCR, TCRdb re-called the 5' RACE reads, giving one row per CDR3 protein. The table lists over 70,000 distinct CDR3 sequences, roughly a tenth of them singletons, with roughly 9% in the top ten. Time point: longitudinal time-point 1 (baseline). The sequenced sample consisted of PBMCs. These receptors came from a man younger than 40 in good health.

For this clonotype: This may stem from a read error, because a much larger clone lies one nucleotide away. This sequence joins TRBV29-1 and TRBJ2-2; perhaps TRBD1 as D (6 bases). This CDR3 comprises 15 residues. Deletions cut 0 bases from V and 2 bases from J, with 10 bases between. Germline CDR1 SQVTM, CDR2 ANQGSEA. CDR3 sequence reads: CSVEDRGGNTGELFF. Here the CDR3 DNA reads TGCAGCGTTGAAGACAGGGGCGGTAACACCGGGGAGCTGTTTTTT.

Only a few counts were recorded for this clonotype. The genes are TRBV3-1 and TRBJ2-7; no reliable D call. Germline V CDR1 and CDR2: LGHDT, YNNKEL (reference sequence). V was clipped by 4 bases and J by 7 bases, with 8 bases between them. There are 11 residues in the CDR3. CDR3 protein: CASSRDLEQYF. The CDR3 DNA is TGTGCCAGCAGCCGAGATCTGGAGCAGTACTTC.

The V and J genes are TRBV12-2 and TRBJ1-1; the table gives TRBD1 as D, unverified against the DNA. TRBV12-2 is classified as a pseudogene. The CDR3 loop spans 14 amino acids. In DNA, the CDR3 is TGTGCAAGTCGCGCGGGACAGGGGAACACTGAAGCTTTCTTT. Translating it yields CASRAGQGNTEAFF.

This clonotype was seen ten or more times. The chain is built from TRBV5-1 and TRBJ2-1; TRBD2 aligns across 9 bases. The CDR3 length is 15 residues. Germline loops: CDR1 SGHRS, CDR2 YFSETQ. V was clipped by 4 bases and J by 8 bases; unmatched bases: 10. Here the CDR3 reads CASSPKTSGFDEQFF. The DNA of the CDR3 is TGCGCCAGCAGCCCGAAGACTAGCGGCTTCGATGAGCAGTTCTTC.

Turning to this clonotype: Compared with germline, one end of the junction differs, possibly owing to a read error. The chain combines TRBV7-2 with TRBJ2-1; no clear D. Per the germline V gene, CDR1 is SGHTA and CDR2 is FQGNSA. There are 11 residues in the CDR3. The CDR3 coding sequence is TGTGCCAACAGCTTGTTCAATGAGCAGTTCTTC. It yields the protein CANSLFNEQFF.

In this sample, this clonotype turned up many times. J is TRBJ1-1 and V is TRBV6-5; D unclear. This CDR3 has 14 residues. Looked up from germline, CDR1 is MNHEY and CDR2 is SVGAGI. The germline V and J ends were trimmed by 2 bases and 2 bases, with 9 bases remaining between them. The CDR3: CASSYREKNTEAFF. The CDR3 DNA follows: TGTGCCAGCAGTTACCGGGAAAAAAACACTGAAGCTTTCTTT.

The table lists this clonotype with a few counts. The genes are TRBV28 and TRBJ2-7; 9 nucleotides agree with TRBD2. There are 16 residues in the CDR3. Germline values: CDR1 MDHEN, CDR2 SYDVKM. V gave up 4 bases and J gave up 3 bases; unmatched junction bases: 10. The DNA for the CDR3 is TGTGCCAGCAGTTCCCACGAAGCGGGAGGCAACTACGAGCAGTACTTC. This translates into CASSSHEAGGNYEQYF.

This clonotype came up many times. The V and J genes are TRBV12-3 or TRBV12-4 and TRBJ1-1; the D is unclear. This CDR3 comprises 14 residues. V lost 3 bases to trimming and J lost 4 bases, with 12 bases between them. The chain's CDR3 is CASSFGPGGTEAFF. The DNA for the CDR3 is TGTGCCAGCAGTTTCGGACCGGGAGGCACTGAAGCTTTCTTT.

The rearrangement links TRBV5-1 to TRBJ2-7, with 7 bases aligning to TRBD2. This CDR3 has 15 amino acids. Germline assignment: CDR1 SGHRS and CDR2 YFSETQ. V shed 3 bases, J shed 0 bases, and the junction held 6 bases outside the gene matches. The DNA for the CDR3 is TGCGCCAGCAGCTCCGGGCTAGCGGACTCCTACGAGCAGTACTTC. Translated, it gives CASSSGLADSYEQYF.

As regards this clonotype: A much larger clone lies a single base off, so this may be a read error. The V call is TRBV2, the J call TRBJ2-1; 11 bases map to TRBD2. The germline CDR1 and CDR2 sequences are SNHLY and FYNNEI. CDR3 length: 14 amino acids. Trimming cost V 4 bases and J 9 bases; bases outside gene matches: 5. The DNA of the CDR3 is TGTGCCAGCAGTGCAATAGCGGGAGGGCCTGAGCAGTTCTTC. This gives the protein CASSAIAGGPEQFF.

This clonotype was picked up many times. For the CDR3, the DNA is TGTGCCATCAGTGCCCCCGAAGGGCGGGAGGGCCGCAATGAGCAGTTCTTC. Its translation is CAISAPEGREGRNEQFF. The rearrangement uses TRBV10-3 and TRBJ2-1; TRBD2 matches 9 bases. Germline V CDR1 and CDR2: ENHRY, SYGVKD. V shed 4 bases and J 6 bases; nucleotides not matched to a gene: 13. The CDR3 runs to 17 residues.

The sample holds many counts of this clonotype. The chain uses TRBV5-6 and TRBJ2-2; 12 nucleotides agree with TRBD2. Germline CDR1 and CDR2: SGHDT and YYEEEE. The ends lost 7 bases at V and 5 bases at J; junction bases unmatched: 9. This CDR3 spans 16 amino acids. CDR3 nucleotide sequence: TGTGCCAGCTCCGGACTAGCGGGAAGTCGGACCGGGGAGCTGTTTTTT. It translates to CASSGLAGSRTGELFF.

In its sample, this clonotype was seen once. It may be a read error: a sequence one base away is much more abundant. The final CDR3 position lacks the conserved phenylalanine or tryptophan, pointing to a likely read error. The chain links TRBV28 to TRBJ2-7; D is tentatively TRBD1 or TRBD2 (5 bases each). V lost 7 bases to trimming and J lost 7 bases, with 23 bases between them. The CDR3 has 15 amino acids. Germline CDR1 reads MDHEN; CDR2 reads SYDVKM. The CDR3 protein is CASTNTGALLREQYL. In nucleotides, the CDR3 is TGTGCCAGCACAAATACCGGGGCCCTCCTGAGAGAGCAGTACTTA.

This clonotype was seen ten or more times. The rearrangement joins TRBV24-1 to TRBJ2-7; TRBD1 might be the D (6 bases). Germline values: CDR1 KGHDR, CDR2 SFDVKD. The CDR3 runs to 13 residues. V was pared by 5 bases and J by 9 bases, with 16 bases between. CDR3 residues: CATSGGQGSMQYF. CDR3 DNA: TGTGCCACCAGTGGGGGACAAGGTTCGATGCAGTACTTC.

This clonotype was picked up many times. This chain joins TRBV20-1 and TRBJ2-2; TRBD2 agrees at 9 bases. The trim removed 2 bases at V and 4 bases at J, leaving 5 bases unmatched. This CDR3 comprises 15 residues. Germline values: CDR1 DFQATT, CDR2 SNEGSKA (reference sequence). The CDR3 spells CSARHSGSPTGELFF. The CDR3 DNA sequence: TGCAGTGCTAGACATAGCGGGAGTCCCACCGGGGAGCTGTTTTTT.

For the CDR3, the DNA is TGTGCCAGCAGCCTAGAGGGGACAGGTTTTCGGGAGCAGTACTTC. This codes for CASSLEGTGFREQYF. The chain joins TRBV14 to TRBJ2-7, with 8 positions matching TRBD1. The CDR3 totals 15 residues. The V and J ends lost 4 bases and 7 bases, in that order; junction bases with no gene match: 12. The V gene's germline CDR1 is SGHDN and CDR2 FVKESK.

This clonotype was seen many times. The chain employs TRBV12-3 or TRBV12-4 and TRBJ2-1; D not resolved. The CDR3 runs to 11 residues. The V end was cut by 7 bases, the J end by 8 bases, with 9 bases between. CDR3 protein: CASTPGDEQFF. Written as DNA, the CDR3 is TGTGCCAGCACTCCGGGCGATGAGCAGTTCTTC.